The rows below give T cell receptor beta chains drawn from one sample of a study of T cells in Graves' hyperthyroidism and ophthalmopathy. TCRdb reprocessed the multiplex PCR reads via MiXCR and lists one record per CDR3 protein. The sample comprises fewer than 800,000 distinct CDR3 sequences, over 15% of which are singletons, and under 9.5% rests with the top ten. Sequenced: blood. The receptors here all came from a man younger than 30 with Graves' hyperthyroidism. CDR3s include the opening cysteine and the closing phenylalanine or tryptophan. A D gene is named only where the DNA matches it firmly. A row's size may be missing; if present it is once, few, many or a size class.

v_gene	d_gene	abundance	j_gene	CDR3aa	CDR3nt
TRBV2	TRBD1	many	TRBJ2-7	CASSTDRGIYEQYF	TGTGCCAGCAGTACGGACAGGGGGATTTACGAGCAGTACTTC
TRBV10-3	TRBD2	NA	TRBJ2-1	CAISDPGGAGDPEQFF	TGTGCCATCAGTGACCCGGGGGGAGCGGGAGACCCTGAGCAGTTCTTC
TRBV6-1	TRBD2	many	TRBJ2-3	CASTHTSGKTDTQYF	TGTGCCAGCACCCATACTAGCGGGAAGACAGATACGCAGTATTTT
TRBV25-1	NA	NA	TRBJ2-1	CASSEYATLQEQFF	TGTGCCAGCAGTGAATACGCGACTCTGCAGGAGCAGTTCTTC
TRBV9	NA	few	TRBJ2-1	CASSGGGWGGSSYNEQFF	TGTGCCAGCAGCGGAGGTGGTTGGGGCGGTAGCTCCTACAATGAGCAGTTCTTC
TRBV30	NA	few	TRBJ1-5	CAWSVNGNQPQHF	TGTGCCTGGAGTGTAAATGGCAATCAGCCCCAGCATTTT
TRBV6-2/TRBV6-3	NA	NA	TRBJ2-6	CASSRHRDGTGANVLTF	TGTGCCAGCAGTAGACACAGGGATGGAACTGGGGCCAACGTCCTGACTTTC
TRBV5-6	NA	many	TRBJ2-7	CASSLVADVSEQYF	TGTGCCAGCAGCTTGGTAGCGGACGTAAGCGAGCAGTACTTC
TRBV14	TRBD1	NA	TRBJ1-1	CASSHYRGGDTEAFF	TGTGCCAGCAGCCACTACAGGGGTGGTGACACTGAAGCTTTCTTT
TRBV28	TRBD2	NA	TRBJ2-3	CASSSAGASGRGTDTQYF	TGTGCCAGCAGTTCCGCCGGGGCTAGCGGGAGGGGCACAGATACGCAGTATTTT
TRBV7-2	NA	many	TRBJ1-5	CASSFGGAEQPQHF	TGTGCCAGCAGCTTTGGGGGCGCGGAACAGCCCCAGCATTTT
TRBV5-1	NA	few	TRBJ2-2	CASSLGDQRTGELFF	TGCGCCAGCAGCTTGGGGGACCAACGCACCGGGGAGCTGTTTTTT
TRBV18	NA	NA	TRBJ2-1	CASSPTRDWLFF	TGTGCCAGCTCACCAACCCGGGACTGGTTGTTCTTC
TRBV30	TRBD1	many	TRBJ1-3	CAWSSPYRGLLGNTIYF	TGTGCCTGGAGTTCGCCCTACAGGGGGCTGCTTGGAAACACCATATATTTT
TRBV2	TRBD2	few	TRBJ2-2	CASRVSGRVTGELFF	TGTGCCAGCAGAGTTAGCGGGAGGGTCACCGGGGAGCTGTTTTTT
TRBV7-2	NA	NA	TRBJ1-3	CASSLATGNTIYF	TGTGCCAGCAGCTTGGCCACTGGAAACACCATATATTTT